The 13 T cell receptor beta chains below come from one sample, sequenced in a study of cytomegalovirus exposure and HLA in healthy donors. It was with 60 Vbeta and 13 Jbeta primers that the PCR ran. Here immunoSEQ multiplex PCR was the method, and the copy in TCRdb shows in-frame clones only, minus some. The sample carries about 190,000 clones, approximately 70% recorded once. Sequenced input: PBMCs. These receptors were collected from a woman aged 25 to 45 in good health and CMV-seropositive.

This chain connects TRBV1 to TRBJ2-1; the D call TRBD2 from the table was never checked on the DNA. TRBV1 is given as a pseudogene. The CDR3 spans 15 residues. The CDR3 reads CTSSQTSGTYNEQFF. Written as DNA, the CDR3 is TGCACCAGCAGCCAGACTAGCGGGACTTACAATGAGCAGTTCTTC.

There are a few counts of this clone. V and J are TRBV29-1 and TRBJ2-3; 8 positions agree with TRBD1. The J segment lost 5 bases and the V segment lost 0 bases, leaving 10 bases of the junction unmatched. The CDR3 consists of 16 residues. CDR1 and CDR2 (germline): SQVTM, ANQGSEA. Written as DNA, the CDR3 is TGCAGCGTTGAAGAGGTCGGCAGGGGGCAGAAAGATACGCAGTATTTT. Translating it yields CSVEEVGRGQKDTQYF.

This sequence joins TRBV5-4 and TRBJ1-1, with TRBD1 identical over 8 bases. The CDR3 spans 16 residues. Germline V gene lookup returns CDR1 SGHNT and CDR2 YYREEE (reference sequence). V gave up 2 bases and J gave up 5 bases; unmatched junction bases: 11. The CDR3 DNA sequence: TGTGCCAGCAGCTTCGGACAGGGCGGGGGAAAAACTGAAGCTTTCTTT. Its translation is CASSFGQGGGKTEAFF.

This chain uses TRBV12-2 with TRBJ2-1; the listed D gene, TRBD2, was not tested against the DNA. TRBV12-2 represents a pseudogene. This CDR3 is 18 amino acids long. As DNA, the CDR3 is TGTGCAAGTCGCTTTTGGAGAACTAGCGGGACTCCCTACAATGAGCAGTTCTTC. It yields the protein CASRFWRTSGTPYNEQFF.

This clone appeared a few times. In DNA form, the CDR3 reads TGTGCGACGGAGGATGAAAGGGAGCAGTACTTC. Its protein is CATEDEREQYF. The V call is TRBV28, the J call TRBJ2-7; tentative D call: TRBD2 (5 bases). CDR1 and CDR2 from the germline V gene are MDHEN and SYDVKM. The CDR3 is 11 amino acids. Looking up the rest from reference TRBV28 and TRBJ2-7 gives the full variable domain: DVKVTQSSRYLVKRTGEKVFLECVQDMDHENMFWYRQDPGLGLRLIYFSYDVKMKEKGDIPEGYSVSREKKERFSLILESASTNQTSMYLCATEDEREQYFGPGTRLTVT.

This clone was counted once. The gene calls are TRBV5-1 and TRBJ1-1; D call uncertain. The CDR3 runs to 16 residues. V shed 3 bases and J shed 0 bases, with 15 bases lying between them. CDR1 and CDR2 (germline): SGHRS, YFSETQ. CDR3 in DNA: TGCGCCAGCAGCTGGACGGGTCCGGGGATGAACACTGAAGCTTTCTTT. Amino acids: CASSWTGPGMNTEAFF.

The V gene is TRBV7-9, the J gene TRBJ1-1, with D hard to call. The CDR3 is 14 amino acids. V dropped 1 base and J dropped 3 bases, with 9 bases sitting between them. Germline V gene lookup returns CDR1 SEHNR and CDR2 FQNEAQ (reference sequence). CDR3 in DNA: TGTGCCAGCAGCTTAGTAGGGCGGGACACTGAAGCTTTCTTT. As protein: CASSLVGRDTEAFF.

In the case of this clone: At one end, the junction sequence differs from germline, possibly due to a read error. V gene TRBV9 combines with J gene TRBJ1-1; no clear D gene. CDR1 is SGDLS, CDR2 YYNGEE, per germline. There are 16 residues in the CDR3. The CDR3: CASSVVSTTWNTEASF. The CDR3, as DNA: TGTGCCAGCAGCGTGGTGAGTACGACATGGAACACTGAAGCTTCCTTT.

The V gene is TRBV2, the J gene TRBJ2-1; 7 positions match TRBD1. CDR3 length: 15 amino acids. Germline values: CDR1 SNHLY, CDR2 FYNNEI. With V trimmed by 8 bases and J by 7 bases, 14 bases remained unmatched. CDR3 sequence: CASQAGTDPWNEQFF. The DNA for the CDR3 is TGTGCCAGCCAAGCCGGGACAGACCCTTGGAATGAGCAGTTCTTC.

V is TRBV19 and J is TRBJ1-2; possibly TRBD1 for D (6 bases). The V gene lost 7 bases and the J gene lost 7 bases, with 16 bases spanning the gap. The germline V gene has CDR1 LNHDA and CDR2 SQIVND (reference sequence). CDR3 length equals 13 residues. CDR3 protein: CASMDSGVRGYTF. The CDR3 coding sequence is TGTGCCAGTATGGACAGCGGGGTACGTGGCTACACCTTC. Drawing the rest from reference TRBV19 and TRBJ1-2, the complete variable domain is DGGITQSPKYLFRKEGQNVTLSCEQNLNHDAMYWYRQDPGQGLRLIYYSQIVNDFQKGDIAEGYSVSREKKESFPLTVTSAQKNPTAFYLCASMDSGVRGYTFGSGTRLTVV.

A few counts support this clone. This chain links TRBV10-3 with TRBJ2-7, with 7 nucleotides matching TRBD2. CDR1 is ENHRY, CDR2 SYGVKD, per germline. This CDR3 region has 13 residues. J was trimmed by 7 bases and V by 7 bases; bases with no gene match: 10. In nucleotides, the CDR3 is TGTGCCATCACGGGGCGGGAGCTGGGTGAGCAGTACTTC. Encoded protein: CAITGRELGEQYF.

V and J are TRBV6-6 and TRBJ1-2, with 7 positions matching TRBD1. The CDR3 runs 13 residues. J gave up 6 bases and V 5 bases, and 6 bases lay outside the gene matches. Germline V lookup: CDR1 MNHNY, CDR2 SVGAGI (reference sequence). CDR3 sequence: CASSEGAYDGYTF. The CDR3 nucleotides read TGTGCCAGCAGTGAGGGGGCTTACGATGGCTACACCTTC.

The chain combines TRBV11-2 with TRBJ1-1, with 8 bases lining up with TRBD1. This CDR3 contains 12 residues. In germline, CDR1 is SGHAT, CDR2 FQNNGV. Trimming at V came to 5 bases and at J to 10 bases, leaving 6 bases not matched to a gene. The CDR3 bases are TGTGCCAGCAGCGTGGGGACAGGCAGAGCTTTCTTT. Translated: CASSVGTGRAFF. The variable domain in full, completed from reference TRBV11-2 and TRBJ1-1, reads EAGVAQSPRYKIIEKRQSVAFWCNPISGHATLYWYQQILGQGPKLLIQFQNNGVVDDSQLPKDRFSAERLKGVDSTLKIQPAKLEDSAVYLCASSVGTGRAFFGQGTRLTVV.